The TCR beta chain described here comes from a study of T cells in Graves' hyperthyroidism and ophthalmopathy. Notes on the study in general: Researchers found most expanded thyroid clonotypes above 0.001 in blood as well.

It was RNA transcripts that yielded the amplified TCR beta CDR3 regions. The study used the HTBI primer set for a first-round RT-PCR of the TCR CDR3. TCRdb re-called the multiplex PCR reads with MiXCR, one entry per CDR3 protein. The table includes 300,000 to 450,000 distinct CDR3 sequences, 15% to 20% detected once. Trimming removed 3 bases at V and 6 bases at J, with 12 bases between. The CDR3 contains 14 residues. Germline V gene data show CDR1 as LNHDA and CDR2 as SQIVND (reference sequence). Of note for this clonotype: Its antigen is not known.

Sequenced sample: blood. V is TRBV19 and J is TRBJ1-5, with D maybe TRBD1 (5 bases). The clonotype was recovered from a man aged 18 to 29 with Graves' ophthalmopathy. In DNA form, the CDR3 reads TGTGCCAGTAGTATTTCCAGGGTGAGTCAGCCCCAGCATTTT. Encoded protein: CASSISRVSQPQHF.